Each of the 27 T cell receptor beta chains below was sequenced from the same sample in a study of blood T cell repertoires in COVID-19. Sequenced by immunoSEQ multiplex PCR; TCRdb stores in-frame clones only, minus some. The repertoire holds 52,000 or so clones, with under 90% as singletons. Material: peripheral blood. The receptors stem from a man in his fifties or sixties with acute or convalescent COVID-19.

This clone was seen once. The chain has TRBV6-6 and TRBJ2-1; 12 bases match TRBD2. CDR3 length equals 15 residues. Germline V gene sequence: CDR1 MNHNY, CDR2 SVGAGI (reference sequence). The trim removed 6 bases at V and 6 bases at J, leaving 6 bases unmatched. CDR3 amino acids: CASSALAGGLNEQFF. The CDR3 coding sequence is TGTGCCAGCAGCGCACTAGCGGGGGGCCTCAATGAGCAGTTCTTC.

This clone has only a few counts. The chain has TRBV5-5 and TRBJ1-6; D possibly corresponds to TRBD1 (6 bases). This CDR3 comprises 15 residues. CDR1 is SGHKS, CDR2 YYEKEE, per germline (reference sequence). V gave up 1 base and J gave up 5 bases, with 10 bases separating them. The CDR3 DNA is TGTGCCAGCAGCTTGTCCAGGGGCGATAATTCACCCCTCCACTTT. Amino acid sequence: CASSLSRGDNSPLHF.

The V gene is TRBV18, the J gene TRBJ2-1; no firm D call. Trimming took off 1 base at V and 6 bases at J, with 13 bases between the two ends. The V gene's germline CDR1 is KGHSH and CDR2 LQKENI. This CDR3 is 15 amino acids long. Here the CDR3 reads CASSPQETPGNEQFF. CDR3 coding DNA: TGTGCCAGCTCACCACAGGAAACGCCGGGCAATGAGCAGTTCTTC. Looking up the rest from reference TRBV18 and TRBJ2-1 gives the full variable domain: NAGVMQNPRHLVRRRGQEARLRCSPMKGHSHVYWYRQLPEEGLKFMVYLQKENIIDESGMPKERFSAEFPKEGPSILRIQQVVRGDSAAYFCASSPQETPGNEQFFGPGTRLTVL.

CDR3 in DNA: TGTGCCTGGGGGACTAGCGGGGCGGGGAAGCTGTTTTTT. The encoded protein is CAWGTSGAGKLFF. This chain links TRBV30 with TRBJ2-2, with 13 bases matching TRBD2. V lost 5 bases to trimming and J lost 12 bases; unmatched junction nucleotides: 6. The CDR3 length is 13 residues. Germline V lookup: CDR1 GTSNPN, CDR2 SVGIG (reference sequence).

This chain connects TRBV11-2 to TRBJ1-1, with TRBD1 as a possible D gene (5 bases). Germline assignment: CDR1 SGHAT and CDR2 FQNNGV. V was trimmed by 6 bases and J by 2 bases, leaving 10 bases between them. The CDR3 runs 13 residues. CDR3: CASRKGANTEAFF. The DNA for the CDR3 is TGTGCCAGCAGAAAAGGGGCAAACACTGAAGCTTTCTTT.

This rearrangement joins TRBV29-1 to TRBJ1-2; 10 bases align to TRBD1. Germline V CDR1 and CDR2: SQVTM, ANQGSEA. There are 15 residues in the CDR3. V lost 6 bases to trimming and J lost 7 bases; unmatched junction nucleotides: 14. The CDR3 loop reads CSVERGGQGVAGYTF. CDR3 nucleotide sequence: TGCAGCGTGGAGAGGGGAGGACAGGGGGTGGCTGGCTACACCTTC.

This clone has a single count. The chain joins TRBV4-1 to TRBJ1-6; D may be TRBD1 (5 bases). The CDR3 is 17 amino acids. Germline CDR1 reads MGHRA; CDR2 reads YSYEKL. Trimming pared 1 base from V and 8 bases from J, leaving 18 bases between. CDR3 amino acids: CASSQAFLRGLDSPLHF. Written as DNA, the CDR3 is TGCGCCAGCAGCCAAGCCTTTTTAAGGGGTTTGGATTCACCCCTCCACTTT.

The gene calls are TRBV2 and TRBJ2-4; tentative D call: TRBD2 (5 bases). The CDR3 sequence is 16 residues long. The germline V and J ends were trimmed by 4 bases and 5 bases, with 18 bases remaining between them. The germline V gene encodes CDR1 SNHLY and CDR2 FYNNEI. CDR3 DNA: TGTGCCAGCAGTGCCTTAAACCGGGGTTTAGAAAACATTCAGTACTTC. It codes for CASSALNRGLENIQYF.

This chain uses TRBV29-1 with TRBJ1-1; tentatively, D is TRBD1 (5 bases). Germline loops: CDR1 SQVTM, CDR2 ANQGSEA. The CDR3 has 17 amino acids. Trimming removed 0 bases at V and 5 bases at J, with 22 bases between. The CDR3 reads CSVEDHGAGRWGTEAFF. The CDR3 region has the DNA TGCAGCGTTGAAGATCATGGGGCAGGTAGGTGGGGAACTGAAGCTTTCTTT.

This clone was detected a few times. The CDR3 here is CASSSSGIKTGENYEQYF. The DNA for the CDR3 is TGTGCCAGCAGCTCTAGTGGGATAAAGACAGGGGAAAACTACGAGCAGTACTTC. This rearrangement joins TRBV7-6 to TRBJ2-7; TRBD1 aligns across 8 bases. CDR1 is SGHVS, CDR2 FNYEAQ, per germline. CDR3 length: 18 amino acids. After removal of 4 bases from V and 3 bases from J, the junction contained 17 bases not matched to a gene.

The rearrangement links TRBV6-6 to TRBJ1-1; a weak D match, TRBD1 (5 bases). From germline, CDR1 is MNHNY and CDR2 SVGAGI (reference sequence). Trimming shortened V by 4 bases and J by 4 bases, and 7 bases separated the two germline ends. The CDR3 is 12 amino acids. This CDR3 reads CASSSGSTEAFF. DNA of the CDR3: TGTGCCAGCAGTTCAGGGTCCACTGAAGCTTTCTTT.

V and J are TRBV12-5 and TRBJ1-1; 9 bases align to TRBD1. The CDR3 covers 14 residues. The V gene's germline CDR1 is LGHNT and CDR2 FRNRAP. J gave up 5 bases and V 7 bases, and 8 bases lay outside the gene matches. CDR3 sequence reads: CASEQGQGRTEAFF. The CDR3 region has the DNA TGTGCTAGTGAACAAGGACAGGGGAGGACTGAAGCTTTCTTT. The full variable domain, its missing parts supplied by reference TRBV12-5 and TRBJ1-1, is DARVTQTPRHKVTEMGQEVTMRCQPILGHNTVFWYRQTMMQGLELLAYFRNRAPLDDSGMPKDRFSAEMPDATLATLKIQPSEPRDSAVYFCASEQGQGRTEAFFGQGTRLTVV.

This sequence joins TRBV7-9 and TRBJ2-7; 10 nucleotides align to TRBD1. V lost 5 bases, J lost 3 bases, and 7 bases stayed unmatched. Germline CDR1 reads SEHNR; CDR2 reads FQNEAQ (reference sequence). This CDR3 spans 15 amino acids. The CDR3 is CASSARTGGIYEQYF. The CDR3 DNA reads as TGTGCCAGCAGCGCACGGACAGGGGGTATCTACGAGCAGTACTTC. Full variable domain (remainder filled in from reference TRBV7-9 and TRBJ2-7): DTGVSQNPRHKITKRGQNVTFRCDPISEHNRLYWYRQTLGQGPEFLTYFQNEAQLEKSRLLSDRFSAERPKGSFSTLEIQRTEQGDSAMYLCASSARTGGIYEQYFGPGTRLTVT.

This chain links TRBV27 with TRBJ2-1; D might be TRBD2 (6 bases). The V gene lost 3 bases and the J gene lost 5 bases, with 20 bases spanning the gap. The CDR3 has 17 amino acids. Germline-derived CDR1 and CDR2 are MNHEY and SMNVEV (reference sequence). The CDR3 loop is CASSFSPPGTFNNEQFF. The CDR3 nucleotides are TGTGCCAGCAGTTTTTCCCCCCCAGGGACTTTTAACAATGAGCAGTTCTTC.

The chain joins TRBV6-6 to TRBJ1-6, with D maybe TRBD1 (6 bases). Trimming took off 6 bases at V and 0 bases at J, with 15 bases between the two ends. CDR3 length: 17 amino acids. CDR1 and CDR2 from the germline V gene are MNHNY and SVGAGI (reference sequence). The CDR3 nucleotides are TGTGCCAGCAGCCGAGGACAGCCGGGCTCCTATAATTCACCCCTCCACTTT. This gives the protein CASSRGQPGSYNSPLHF.

The V call is TRBV7-9, the J call TRBJ2-7; the match to TRBD1 covers 7 bases. The CDR3 consists of 13 residues. Trimming took 5 bases from V and 5 from J; bases not matched to a gene: 6. Germline V gene lookup returns CDR1 SEHNR and CDR2 FQNEAQ (reference sequence). The CDR3 protein is CASSPTGDHEQYF. CDR3 DNA: TGTGCCAGCAGCCCAACAGGGGACCACGAGCAGTACTTC.

The rearrangement joins TRBV4-1 to TRBJ2-3, with TRBD1 matching over 9 bases. The J segment lost 9 bases and the V segment lost 0 bases, leaving 13 bases of the junction unmatched. CDR1 is MGHRA and CDR2 is YSYEKL in the germline V gene. The CDR3 is made up of 17 amino acids. CDR3 DNA: TGCGCCAGCAGCCAAGATTCCTTCTCGGGACAGGGCGGAACGCAGTATTTT. Amino acids: CASSQDSFSGQGGTQYF.

The chain employs TRBV4-1 and TRBJ2-5, with 7 bases that match TRBD1. Trimming at V came to 0 bases and at J to 0 bases, leaving 1 base not matched to a gene. This CDR3 comprises 15 residues. Germline V gives CDR1 MGHRA, CDR2 YSYEKL. In DNA, the CDR3 is TGCGCCAGCAGCCAAGATACAGGGGACCAAGAGACCCAGTACTTC. It is translated as CASSQDTGDQETQYF.

The chain uses TRBV7-2 and TRBJ2-1; D is unclear. V was trimmed by 5 bases and J by 3 bases, leaving 14 bases between them. CDR3 size: 15 residues. Germline loops: CDR1 SGHTA, CDR2 FQGNSA. The CDR3, as DNA: TGTGCCAGCAGCCCTAGAGGTAGACTCTACAATGAGCAGTTCTTC. Translated: CASSPRGRLYNEQFF.

This chain connects TRBV5-1 to TRBJ2-1, with 9 positions matching TRBD2. J lost 0 bases, V lost 7 bases, and 8 bases had no gene match. This CDR3 is 16 amino acids long. CDR1 and CDR2 (germline): SGHRS, YFSETQ. This CDR3 is CASGTSRMSSYNEQFF. CDR3 sequence (DNA): TGCGCCAGCGGGACTAGCAGGATGAGCTCCTACAATGAGCAGTTCTTC.

CDR3 DNA: TGTGCCAGCAGCTTAGGAGAGGTGGGACCCCTCCACTTT. It is translated as CASSLGEVGPLHF. The chain has TRBV7-8 and TRBJ1-6; unclear D gene. Looked up from germline, CDR1 is SGHVS and CDR2 is FQNEAQ. The ends were cut back, 1 base at V and 12 bases at J, with 10 bases in the middle. This CDR3 contains 13 residues. Supplemented by reference TRBV7-8 and TRBJ1-6, the full variable domain reads GAGVSQSPRYKVAKRGQDVALRCDPISGHVSLFWYQQALGQGPEFLTYFQNEAQLDKSGLPSDRFFAERPEGSVSTLKIQRTQQEDSAVYLCASSLGEVGPLHFGNGTRLTVT.

This chain uses TRBV10-3 with TRBJ2-1; 7 bases fit TRBD2. Per the germline V gene, CDR1 is ENHRY and CDR2 is SYGVKD. The CDR3 sequence is 17 residues long. V shed 0 bases and J 4 bases; nucleotides not matched to a gene: 9. This CDR3 reads CAISESRSGYSYNEQFF. The CDR3, as DNA: TGTGCCATCAGTGAGTCCCGTAGCGGGTATTCGTACAATGAGCAGTTCTTC.

This clone was seen a few times. The chain combines TRBV27 with TRBJ1-1; TRBD1 aligns across 7 bases. Trimming removed 5 bases from V and 0 bases from J; junction bases left unmatched: 6. In germline, CDR1 is MNHEY, CDR2 SMNVEV (reference sequence). There are 15 residues in the CDR3. Here the CDR3 DNA reads TGTGCCAGCAGTAAACAGGGGATCATGAACACTGAAGCTTTCTTT. It codes for CASSKQGIMNTEAFF.

J is TRBJ1-2 and V is TRBV11-2, with D possibly being TRBD1 (5 bases). The germline CDR1 and CDR2 sequences are SGHAT and FQNNGV. Trimming pared 5 bases from V and 7 bases from J, leaving 20 bases between. CDR3 size: 15 residues. CDR3 sequence (DNA): TGTGCCAGCAGCGCCGTCGGGGGAATAAGGAGTGGCTACACCTTC. It is translated as CASSAVGGIRSGYTF.

The chain uses TRBV27 and TRBJ2-5; possible D gene TRBD1, 6 bases. There are 15 residues in the CDR3. Germline V CDR1 and CDR2: MNHEY, SMNVEV (reference sequence). Trimming removed 6 bases from V and 4 bases from J, with 18 bases in between. Here the CDR3 reads CASRVRDNSIETQYF. The CDR3 nucleotides are TGTGCCAGCAGGGTTCGGGACAATTCAATAGAGACCCAGTACTTC.

The gene calls are TRBV27 and TRBJ2-3; tentative D call: TRBD2 (5 bases). V was shortened by 2 bases and J by 6 bases, with 15 bases between the two germline ends. The CDR3 totals 15 residues. Germline V gives CDR1 MNHEY, CDR2 SMNVEV (reference sequence). The CDR3 sequence: CASSLNTRGPDTQYF. The CDR3 nucleotides read TGTGCCAGCAGTTTAAATACTAGAGGGCCGGATACGCAGTATTTT.

The V gene is TRBV29-1, the J gene TRBJ1-2; unclear D gene. CDR1 and CDR2 (germline): SQVTM, ANQGSEA. The CDR3 loop spans 12 amino acids. Trimming pared 8 bases from V and 5 bases from J, leaving 15 bases between. The CDR3 here is CSSVEGAYGYTF. The DNA for the CDR3 is TGCAGCTCCGTGGAGGGTGCTTATGGCTACACCTTC.